This entry describes one T cell receptor (beta chain). Its antigen is not identified. In germline, CDR1 is SGHRS, CDR2 YFSETQ. With 0 bases clipped from V and 1 base from J, the junction kept 6 bases outside the gene matches. The CDR3 totals 16 residues. Method: immunoSEQ multiplex PCR; TCRdb's copy keeps in-frame clones and lacks some. In the table there are about 13,000 clones, around 81% of which are singletons. The sample originates from a study of a mutant IDH1 vaccine in newly diagnosed glioma. About the study: Treated individuals were roughly 62% male and roughly 40% female, averaging about 37 years of age.

Noted time point: week 47, end of study. A 20-mer mutant IDH1 peptide at 300 ug was injected subcutaneously with topical imiquimod. The source of this sequence is a woman between 40 and 55 years old with glioma. The sequenced sample was PBMCs, obtained from a glioma patient whose treatment included an IDH1 peptide vaccine. V is TRBV5-1 and J is TRBJ1-1, with 7 bases lining up with TRBD1. The CDR3 DNA is TGCGCCAGCAGCTTGGGAGCTCGGGACAGGAACACTGAAGCTTTCTTT. It yields the protein CASSLGARDRNTEAFF.